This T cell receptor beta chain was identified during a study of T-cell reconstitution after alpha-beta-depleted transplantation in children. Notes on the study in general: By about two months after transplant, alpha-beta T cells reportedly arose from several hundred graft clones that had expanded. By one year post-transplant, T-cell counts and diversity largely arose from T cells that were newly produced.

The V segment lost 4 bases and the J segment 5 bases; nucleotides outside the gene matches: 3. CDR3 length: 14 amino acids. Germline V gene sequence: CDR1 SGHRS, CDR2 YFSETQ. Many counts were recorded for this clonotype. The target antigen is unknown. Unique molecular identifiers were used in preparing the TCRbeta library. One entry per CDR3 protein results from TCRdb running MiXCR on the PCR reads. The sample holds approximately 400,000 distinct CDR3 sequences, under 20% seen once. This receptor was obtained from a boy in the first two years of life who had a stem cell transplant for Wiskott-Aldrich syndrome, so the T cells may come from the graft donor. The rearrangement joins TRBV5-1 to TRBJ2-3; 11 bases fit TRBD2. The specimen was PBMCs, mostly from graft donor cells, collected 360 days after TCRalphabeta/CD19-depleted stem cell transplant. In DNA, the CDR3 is TGCGCCAGCAGCAGCGGACTAGCGGGAGATACGCAGTATTTT. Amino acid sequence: CASSSGLAGDTQYF.